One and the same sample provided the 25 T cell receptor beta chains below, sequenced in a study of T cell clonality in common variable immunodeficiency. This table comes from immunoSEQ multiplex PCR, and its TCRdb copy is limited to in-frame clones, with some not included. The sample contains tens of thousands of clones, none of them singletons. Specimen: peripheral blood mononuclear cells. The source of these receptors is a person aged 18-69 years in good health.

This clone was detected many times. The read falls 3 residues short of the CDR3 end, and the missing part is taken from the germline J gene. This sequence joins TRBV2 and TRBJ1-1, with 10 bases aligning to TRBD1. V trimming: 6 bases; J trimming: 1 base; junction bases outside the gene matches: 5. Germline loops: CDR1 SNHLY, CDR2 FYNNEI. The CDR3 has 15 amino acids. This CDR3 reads CASRSGQGTNTEAFF. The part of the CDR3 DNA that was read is TGTGCCAGCAGGTCGGGACAGGGGACGAACACTGAA.

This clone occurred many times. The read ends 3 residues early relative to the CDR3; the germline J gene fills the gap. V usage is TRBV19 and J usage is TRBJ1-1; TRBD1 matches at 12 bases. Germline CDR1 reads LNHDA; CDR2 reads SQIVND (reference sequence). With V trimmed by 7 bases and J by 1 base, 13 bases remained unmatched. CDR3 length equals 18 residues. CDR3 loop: CASKQSFRDRGRNTEAFF. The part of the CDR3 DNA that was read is TGTGCCAGTAAGCAAAGTTTCCGGGACAGGGGGCGGAACACTGAA.

The part of the CDR3 DNA that was read is TGTGCCAGTAGTATAGACAGCGGGAGCCCCTACAATGAG. Translation: CASSIDSGSPYNE. The entire CDR3 sequence reads CASSIDSGSPYNEQFF. The V gene is TRBV19, the J gene TRBJ2-1, with TRBD2 identical over 8 bases. Sequencing ends 3 residues short of the CDR3 end; the germline J gene provides the rest. Germline CDR1 LNHDA, CDR2 SQIVND (reference sequence). The CDR3 sequence is 16 residues long. V lost 0 bases to trimming and J lost 2 bases; unmatched junction nucleotides: 3.

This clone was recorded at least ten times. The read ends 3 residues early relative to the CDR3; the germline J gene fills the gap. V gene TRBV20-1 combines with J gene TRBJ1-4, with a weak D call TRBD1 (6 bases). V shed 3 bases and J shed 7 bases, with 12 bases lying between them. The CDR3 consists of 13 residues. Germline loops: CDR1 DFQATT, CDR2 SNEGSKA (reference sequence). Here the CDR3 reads CSASDTGSEKLFF. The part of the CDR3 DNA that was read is TGCAGTGCTAGTGATACAGGGTCTGAAAAA.

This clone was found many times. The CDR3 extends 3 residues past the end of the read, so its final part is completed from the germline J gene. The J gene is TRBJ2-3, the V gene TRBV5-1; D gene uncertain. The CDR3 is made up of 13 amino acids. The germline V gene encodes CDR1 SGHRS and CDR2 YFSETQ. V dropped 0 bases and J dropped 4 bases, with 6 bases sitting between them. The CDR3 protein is CASSLDAADTQYF. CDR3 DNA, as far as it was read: TGCGCCAGCAGCTTGGACGCAGCAGATACG.

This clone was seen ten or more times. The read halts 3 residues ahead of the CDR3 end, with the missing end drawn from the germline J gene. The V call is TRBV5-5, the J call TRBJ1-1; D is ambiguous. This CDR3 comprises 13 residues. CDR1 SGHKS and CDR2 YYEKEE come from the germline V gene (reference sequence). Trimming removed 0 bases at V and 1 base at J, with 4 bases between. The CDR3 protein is CASSLAGNTEAFF. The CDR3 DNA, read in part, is TGTGCCAGCAGCTTGGCAGGGAACACTGAA.

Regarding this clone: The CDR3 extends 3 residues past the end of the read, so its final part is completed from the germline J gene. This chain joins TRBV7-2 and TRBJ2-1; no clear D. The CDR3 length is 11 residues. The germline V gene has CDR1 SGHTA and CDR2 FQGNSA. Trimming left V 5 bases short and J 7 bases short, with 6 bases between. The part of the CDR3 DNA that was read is TGTGCCAGCAGCCTTATGAATGAG. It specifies CASSLMNE. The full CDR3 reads CASSLMNEQFF.

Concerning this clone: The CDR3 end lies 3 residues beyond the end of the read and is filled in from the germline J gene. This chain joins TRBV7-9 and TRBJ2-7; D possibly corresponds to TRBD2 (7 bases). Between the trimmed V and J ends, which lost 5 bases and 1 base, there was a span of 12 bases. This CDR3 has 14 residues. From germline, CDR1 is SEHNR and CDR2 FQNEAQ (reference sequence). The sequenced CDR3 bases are TGTGCCAGCAGCGGGGCGGGGGCGTCCTACGAG. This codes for CASSGAGASYE. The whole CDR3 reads CASSGAGASYEQYF.

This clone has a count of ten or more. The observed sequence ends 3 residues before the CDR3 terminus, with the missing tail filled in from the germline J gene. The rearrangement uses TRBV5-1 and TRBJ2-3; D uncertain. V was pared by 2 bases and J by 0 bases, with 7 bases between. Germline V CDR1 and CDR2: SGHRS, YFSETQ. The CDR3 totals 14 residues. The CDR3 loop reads CASSFSVSTDTQYF. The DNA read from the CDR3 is TGCGCCAGCAGCTTTTCGGTTAGCACAGATACG.

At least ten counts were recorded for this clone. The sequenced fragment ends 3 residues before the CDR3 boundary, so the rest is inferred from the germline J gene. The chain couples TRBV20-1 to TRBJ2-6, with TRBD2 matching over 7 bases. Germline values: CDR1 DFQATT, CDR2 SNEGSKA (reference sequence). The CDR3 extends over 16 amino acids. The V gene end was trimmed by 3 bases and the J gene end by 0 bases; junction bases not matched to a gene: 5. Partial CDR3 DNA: TGCAGTGCTAGGGGGGGGTGGTTCTCTGGGGCCAACGTC. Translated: CSARGGWFSGANV. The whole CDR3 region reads CSARGGWFSGANVLTF.

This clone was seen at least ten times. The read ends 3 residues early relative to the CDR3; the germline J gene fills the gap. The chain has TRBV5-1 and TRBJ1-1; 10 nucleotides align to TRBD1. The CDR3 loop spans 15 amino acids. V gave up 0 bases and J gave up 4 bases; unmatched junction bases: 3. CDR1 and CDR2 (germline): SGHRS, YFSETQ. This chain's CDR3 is CASSLVDRGPTEAFF. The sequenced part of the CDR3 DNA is TGCGCCAGCAGCTTGGTTGACAGGGGGCCCACTGAA.

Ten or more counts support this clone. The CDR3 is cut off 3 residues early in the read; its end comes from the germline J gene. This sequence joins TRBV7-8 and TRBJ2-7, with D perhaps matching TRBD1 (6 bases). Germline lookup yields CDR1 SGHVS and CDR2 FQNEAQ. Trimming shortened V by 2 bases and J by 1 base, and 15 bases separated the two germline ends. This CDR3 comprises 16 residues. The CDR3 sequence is CASSLTHRAASYEQYF. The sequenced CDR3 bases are TGTGCCAGCAGCTTAACACACAGGGCCGCTTCCTACGAG.

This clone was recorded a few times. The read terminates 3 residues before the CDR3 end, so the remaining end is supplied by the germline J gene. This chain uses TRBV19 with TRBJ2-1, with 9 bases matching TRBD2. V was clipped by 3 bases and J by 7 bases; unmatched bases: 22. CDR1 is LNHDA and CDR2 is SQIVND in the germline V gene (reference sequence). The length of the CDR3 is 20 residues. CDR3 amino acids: CASSISGSRRAGGPSNEQFF. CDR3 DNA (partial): TGTGCCAGTAGTATTTCGGGTAGTAGGAGGGCGGGAGGGCCATCGAATGAG.

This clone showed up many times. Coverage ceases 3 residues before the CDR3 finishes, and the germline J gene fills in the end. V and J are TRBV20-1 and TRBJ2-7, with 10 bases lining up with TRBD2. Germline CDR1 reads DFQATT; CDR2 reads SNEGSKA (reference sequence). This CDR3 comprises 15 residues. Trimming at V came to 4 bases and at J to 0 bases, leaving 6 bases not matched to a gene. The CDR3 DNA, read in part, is TGCAGTGCTACTCCGTCTAGCGGGAGCTCCTACGAG. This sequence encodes CSATPSSGSSYE. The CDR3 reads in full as CSATPSSGSSYEQYF.

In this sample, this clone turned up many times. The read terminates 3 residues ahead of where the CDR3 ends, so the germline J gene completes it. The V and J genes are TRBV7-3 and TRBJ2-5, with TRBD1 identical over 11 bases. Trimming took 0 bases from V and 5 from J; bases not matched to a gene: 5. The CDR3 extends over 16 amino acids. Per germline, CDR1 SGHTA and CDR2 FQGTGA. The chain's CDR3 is CASSLTGTGGRETQYF. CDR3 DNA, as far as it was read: TGTGCCAGCAGCTTAACCGGGACAGGGGGTAGGGAGACC.

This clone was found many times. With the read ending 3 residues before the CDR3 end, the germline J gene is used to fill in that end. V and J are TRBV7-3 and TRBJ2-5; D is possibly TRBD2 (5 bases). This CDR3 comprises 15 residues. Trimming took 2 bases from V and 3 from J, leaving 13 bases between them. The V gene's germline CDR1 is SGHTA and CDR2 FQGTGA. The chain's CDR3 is CASSLGGADKETQYF. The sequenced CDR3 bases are TGTGCCAGCAGCTTAGGCGGAGCGGATAAAGAGACC.

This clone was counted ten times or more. The sequenced CDR3 bases are TGTGCCAGCAGCTTAACTAGCGGGGCTAAAGGTGAG. It yields the protein CASSLTSGAKGE. In full, the CDR3 reads CASSLTSGAKGEQFF. This chain connects TRBV7-2 to TRBJ2-1, with TRBD2 identical over 10 bases. The read finishes 3 residues shy of the CDR3 end, and the germline J gene is used to complete it. The CDR3 is 15 amino acids. V was clipped by 2 bases and J by 9 bases; unmatched bases: 7. From germline, CDR1 is SGHTA and CDR2 FQGNSA. Drawing the rest from reference TRBV7-2 and TRBJ2-1, the complete variable domain is GAGVSQSPSNKVTEKGKDVELRCDPISGHTALYWYRQSLGQGLEFLIYFQGNSAPDKSGLPSDRFSAERTGGSVSTLTIQRTQQEDSAVYLCASSLTSGAKGEQFFGPGTRLTVL.

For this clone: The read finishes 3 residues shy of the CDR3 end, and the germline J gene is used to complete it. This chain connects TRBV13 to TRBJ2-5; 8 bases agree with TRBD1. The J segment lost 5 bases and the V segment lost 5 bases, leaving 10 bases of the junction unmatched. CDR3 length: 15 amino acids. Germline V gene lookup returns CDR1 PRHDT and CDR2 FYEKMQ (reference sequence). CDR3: CASSLSTGVAETQYF. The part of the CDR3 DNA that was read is TGTGCCAGCAGCCTATCGACAGGGGTGGCGGAGACC.

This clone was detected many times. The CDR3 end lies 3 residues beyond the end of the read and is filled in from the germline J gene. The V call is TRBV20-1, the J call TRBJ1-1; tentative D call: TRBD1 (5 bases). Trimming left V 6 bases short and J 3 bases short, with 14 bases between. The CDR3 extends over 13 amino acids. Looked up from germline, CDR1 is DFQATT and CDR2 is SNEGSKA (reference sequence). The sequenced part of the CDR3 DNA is TGCAGTGCCCCCAGGGCCCGGGACACTGAA. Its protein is CSAPRARDTE. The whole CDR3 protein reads CSAPRARDTEAFF.

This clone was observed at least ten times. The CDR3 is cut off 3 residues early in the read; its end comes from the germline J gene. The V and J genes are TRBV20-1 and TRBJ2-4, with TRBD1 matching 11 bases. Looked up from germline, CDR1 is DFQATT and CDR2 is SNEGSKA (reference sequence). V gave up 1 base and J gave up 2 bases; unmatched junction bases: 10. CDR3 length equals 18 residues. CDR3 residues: CSARGDRGWAPTKNIQYF. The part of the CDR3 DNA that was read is TGCAGTGCTAGAGGGGACAGGGGGTGGGCTCCAACCAAAAACATT.

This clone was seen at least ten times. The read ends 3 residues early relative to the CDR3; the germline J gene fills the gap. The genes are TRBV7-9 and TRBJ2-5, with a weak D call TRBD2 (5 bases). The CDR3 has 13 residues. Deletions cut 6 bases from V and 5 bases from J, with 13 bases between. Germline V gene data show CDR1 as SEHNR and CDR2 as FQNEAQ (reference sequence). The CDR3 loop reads CASREAVGETQYF. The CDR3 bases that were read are TGTGCCAGCAGGGAAGCGGTAGGGGAGACC.

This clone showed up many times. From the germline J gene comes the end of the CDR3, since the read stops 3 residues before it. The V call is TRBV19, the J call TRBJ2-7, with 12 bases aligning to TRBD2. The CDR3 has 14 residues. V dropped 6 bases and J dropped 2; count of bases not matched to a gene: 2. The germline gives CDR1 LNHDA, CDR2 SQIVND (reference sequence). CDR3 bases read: TGTGCCAGTAGGGCTAGCGGGAGGGCCTACGAG. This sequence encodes CASRASGRAYE. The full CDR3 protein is CASRASGRAYEQYF.

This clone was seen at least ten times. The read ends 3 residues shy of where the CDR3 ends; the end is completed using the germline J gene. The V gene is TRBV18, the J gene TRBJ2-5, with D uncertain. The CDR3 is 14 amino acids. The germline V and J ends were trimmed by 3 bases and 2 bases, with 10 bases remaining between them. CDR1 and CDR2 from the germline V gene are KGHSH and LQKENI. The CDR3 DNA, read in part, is TGTGCCAGCTCACCGGCAAGCGCACAAGAGACC. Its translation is CASSPASAQET. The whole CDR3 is CASSPASAQETQYF.

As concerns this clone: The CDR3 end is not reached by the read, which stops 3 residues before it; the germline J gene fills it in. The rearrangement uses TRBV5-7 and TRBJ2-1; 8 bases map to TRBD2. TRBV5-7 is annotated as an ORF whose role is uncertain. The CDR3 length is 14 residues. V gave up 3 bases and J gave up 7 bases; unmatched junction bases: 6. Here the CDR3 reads CASSCRLAWNEQFF. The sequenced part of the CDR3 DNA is TGTGCCAGCAGCTGCAGACTAGCGTGGAATGAG.

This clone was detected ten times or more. This chain's CDR3 is CASSTLDREEETQYF. The covered CDR3 bases are TGCGCCAGCAGCACACTGGACAGGGAAGAAGAGACC. The chain carries TRBV5-1 and TRBJ2-5; 8 positions match TRBD1. The read ends 3 residues before the CDR3 terminus; that terminus is restored from the germline J gene. CDR3 length: 15 amino acids. The trim removed 4 bases at V and 3 bases at J, leaving 8 bases unmatched. In germline, CDR1 is SGHRS, CDR2 YFSETQ.